This is a list of T cell receptor beta chains from one sample in a study of T cells in Graves' hyperthyroidism and ophthalmopathy. MiXCR, applied by TCRdb to the multiplex PCR reads, yields one record per CDR3 protein. The table lists 340,000 or so distinct CDR3 sequences, about 20% of them singletons. Sequenced material: blood. The origin of the receptors is a woman between 45 and 65 years old with Graves' hyperthyroidism. CDR3s include the opening cysteine and the closing phenylalanine or tryptophan. The D gene is left open where the match is weak. Clone size appears in some rows only: once, few, many, or a class for an expanded clone.

TGTGCCAGCACGTTCCTCGGGGATGGGGCGGAACTGTTTTTT	CASTFLGDGAELFF	TRBJ1-4	-	TRBV2	many
TGTGCCAGCAGCTCGTCGTTCAACGCTCCCTACGAGCAGTACTTC	CASSSSFNAPYEQYF	TRBJ2-7	-	TRBV7-2	few
TGTGCCAGCAGCCAGACTAGCGGTACAGATACGCAGTATTTT	CASSQTSGTDTQYF	TRBJ2-3	TRBD2	TRBV2	many
TGTGCCAGCAGCCACAGTGCTGGCGGGAGCTCCTACGAGCAGTACTTC	CASSHSAGGSSYEQYF	TRBJ2-7	TRBD2	TRBV9	many
TGTGCCAGCAGCCAACTGACTAGCGATTACGAGCAGTACTTC	CASSQLTSDYEQYF	TRBJ2-7	TRBD2	TRBV3-1	many
TGTGCCGGCAGCTTCGGTTTCGGACAGCTCTATGGCTACACCTTC	CAGSFGFGQLYGYTF	TRBJ1-2	-	TRBV5-6	-
TGCAGTGCTAGACCTTTGGGCGTCTCCTACGAGCAGTACTTC	CSARPLGVSYEQYF	TRBJ2-7	-	TRBV20-1	few
TGCAGTGCTAGAAAGTCCGACAGAAGCTACACTGAAGCTTTCTTT	CSARKSDRSYTEAFF	TRBJ1-1	-	TRBV20-1	few
TGCAGTGCTAAGGAAGGCAGCTACGAGCAGTACTTC	CSAKEGSYEQYF	TRBJ2-7	-	TRBV20-1	-
TGTGCCAGCAGGTCTACCATGAACACTGAAGCTTTCTTT	CASRSTMNTEAFF	TRBJ1-1	-	TRBV7-8	many
TGCGCCAGCCGGACAGGGGACACCGGGGAGCTGTTTTTT	CASRTGDTGELFF	TRBJ2-2	TRBD1	TRBV5-1	many
TGTGCCAGCAGCCATCTATTTACGGGGGGAATCCAAGAGACCCAGTACTTC	CASSHLFTGGIQETQYF	TRBJ2-5	TRBD2	TRBV3-1	-
TGTGCCAGCAGCTTCGAGGGTGGCTATGGCTACACCTTC	CASSFEGGYGYTF	TRBJ1-2	-	TRBV5-4	-
TGTGCCAGCAGCCTCTCTAGCACCGGTGAGCAGTTCTTC	CASSLSSTGEQFF	TRBJ2-1	-	TRBV7-9	few
TGTGCCAGCAGCTTAGAGTTTCAGGGAGGCACCGGGGAGCTGTTTTTT	CASSLEFQGGTGELFF	TRBJ2-2	-	TRBV11-3	-
TGTGCCAGCAGTGAAGCCTCGGGGCGCGTCGGGGAGCTGTTTTTT	CASSEASGRVGELFF	TRBJ2-2	-	TRBV2	few
TGTGCCAGCAGTGAATCTACCAGTAGCAATCAGCCCCAGCATTTT	CASSESTSSNQPQHF	TRBJ1-5	-	TRBV6-1	few
TGCAGCGTTGAAGATCGGAGTAGCCCCCTGGGTGAGCAGTTCTTC	CSVEDRSSPLGEQFF	TRBJ2-1	-	TRBV29-1	once
TGTGCCAGCAGAGGGACTGGTCCAGATACGCAGTATTTT	CASRGTGPDTQYF	TRBJ2-3	-	TRBV11-2	-
TGCAGCGTTGAATGGAATAGCAATGAGCAGTTCTTC	CSVEWNSNEQFF	TRBJ2-1	-	TRBV29-1	few
TGTGCCAGCAACGGACCACCACCAGATACGCAGTATTTT	CASNGPPPDTQYF	TRBJ2-3	-	TRBV6-1	many
TGTGCCAGCAGTTTGGCCAGGGACAAGCTTTCTAGCACAGATACGCAGTATTTT	CASSLARDKLSSTDTQYF	TRBJ2-3	-	TRBV28	many
TGTGCCAGCAGCCAAGTAGCGGGAGAAGTCGGGGAGCTGTTTTTT	CASSQVAGEVGELFF	TRBJ2-2	TRBD2	TRBV3-1	-
TGCAGTGCTAGAATGGGACTAGCGGGATGGGAGCAGTACTTC	CSARMGLAGWEQYF	TRBJ2-7	TRBD2	TRBV20-1	-
TGCGCCAGCAGTAGACAGGGGGAGAACACTGAAGCTTTCTTT	CASSRQGENTEAFF	TRBJ1-1	TRBD1	TRBV5-1	many
TGTGCCATCAGAGCACAGTCAGACAATTCACCCCTCCACTTT	CAIRAQSDNSPLHF	TRBJ1-6	-	TRBV10-3	few
TGTGCCAGCAGTCCTCGGACAGGCCGGAGCACTGAAGCTTTCTTT	CASSPRTGRSTEAFF	TRBJ1-1	TRBD1	TRBV7-9	-
TGCAGTGCTACCCCTGAGGAGGGGGCGATTCTAGAGACCCAGTACTTC	CSATPEEGAILETQYF	TRBJ2-5	-	TRBV20-1	few
TGCGCCAGCAGCCAGAGCCCCCGGGCCCGGGACACCGGGGAGCTGTTTTTT	CASSQSPRARDTGELFF	TRBJ2-2	-	TRBV4-1	-
TGCGCCAGCAGCTTCAGGGGACAGGACACCGGGGAGCTGTTTTTT	CASSFRGQDTGELFF	TRBJ2-2	TRBD1	TRBV5-1	many
TGTGCCAGCAGCCCTGGGACAGGGGGCATCTACGAGCAGTACTTC	CASSPGTGGIYEQYF	TRBJ2-7	TRBD1	TRBV28	many
TGCAGTGCTAGTCGGGTAGTAACCTACGAGCAGTACTTC	CSASRVVTYEQYF	TRBJ2-7	-	TRBV20-1	many
TGTGCCATCAGGGCGACCGGGACAGGGTACAATGAGCAGTTCTTC	CAIRATGTGYNEQFF	TRBJ2-1	TRBD1	TRBV10-3	-
TGCAGCGTTGAACTGCGCAGTGGAGACTACAATGAGCAGTTCTTC	CSVELRSGDYNEQFF	TRBJ2-1	-	TRBV29-1	few
TGTGCCAGCAGCGTGACTAGCCTCTCCTACAATGAGCAGTTCTTC	CASSVTSLSYNEQFF	TRBJ2-1	TRBD2	TRBV7-9	-
TGCAGCGTTGACGGACAGCGGGAGAGGGGGAATCGAGAGACCCAGTACTTC	CSVDGQRERGNRETQYF	TRBJ2-5	TRBD2	TRBV29-1	few
TGTGCCTGGAGTACCGGACAGGGGAATCTGGCTAATGAAAAACTGTTTTTT	CAWSTGQGNLANEKLFF	TRBJ1-4	TRBD1	TRBV30	many
TGTGCCAGCTCCCCAACAGGGGAAGACAACACCATATATTTT	CASSPTGEDNTIYF	TRBJ1-3	TRBD1	TRBV18	-
TGTGCCAGCAGCACCCCCTCGGGGGACGATACGCAGTATTTT	CASSTPSGDDTQYF	TRBJ2-3	-	TRBV28	-
TGTGCCAGCAGCAAAAGGGACCCGAGGGACACCATATATTTT	CASSKRDPRDTIYF	TRBJ1-3	-	TRBV6-1	-
TGTGCCAGCAGTAGGCGGACTAGCGGGGGACCCACAGATACGCAGTATTTT	CASSRRTSGGPTDTQYF	TRBJ2-3	TRBD2	TRBV27	-
TGTGCCAGCAGCTGGGACAGGGGGCTTGAAGCTTTCTTT	CASSWDRGLEAFF	TRBJ1-1	TRBD1	TRBV11-2	-
TGTGCCAGCAGTGACAGGAACAATGAGCAGTTCTTC	CASSDRNNEQFF	TRBJ2-1	-	TRBV6-1	-